A selection of T cell receptor beta chains follows, all from one sample in a study of regulatory T cells in long-lasting Graves disease. Each CDR3 protein is one row after TCRdb ran MiXCR on the multiplex PCR reads. The repertoire consists of about 540,000 distinct CDR3 sequences, with 13% occurring once and the leading ten covering 10%. These data also formed part of another study, on T cells in Graves' hyperthyroidism and ophthalmopathy.

The source was peripheral blood mononuclear cells (PBMCs), collected at new diagnosis, from a patient treated with antithyroid drugs. These receptors were collected from a man under 40 with Graves disease. Each CDR3 is given with its conserved first and last residue. Each record gives: J gene, V gene, D gene, clone size, CDR3 DNA, CDR3 protein. The D gene is left open where the match is weak. Only some rows state a clone size, as once, few, many or a class for expanded clones.

>TRBJ2-3|TRBV9|-|-
TGTGCCAGCAGCGGGGGGGAGAGCACAGATACGCAGTATTTT
CASSGGESTDTQYF
>TRBJ2-1|TRBV9|TRBD2|-
TGTGCCAGCAGCGTAGAGAACGGCGGGAGGTTTCGGTCCTACAATGAGCAGTTCTTC
CASSVENGGRFRSYNEQFF
>TRBJ2-5|TRBV7-9|-|many
TGTGCCAGCAGCTCGGGAGACAGGGTTCAAGAGACCCAGTACTTC
CASSSGDRVQETQYF
>TRBJ2-7|TRBV2|TRBD2|many
TGTGCCAGCACCCGGACTAGCGGGAACGAGCAGTACTTC
CASTRTSGNEQYF
>TRBJ1-2|TRBV7-9|-|-
TGTGCCAGCAGCTTCGTCAACGGCTGGTCGCTCGGCTACACCTTC
CASSFVNGWSLGYTF
>TRBJ2-5|TRBV4-1|TRBD1|few
TGCGCCAGCAGTCCAGATCCCGTTTTCGACAGGGTTGTCCTCAAGACCCAGTACTTC
CASSPDPVFDRVVLKTQYF
>TRBJ2-5|TRBV6-1|-|many
TGTGCCAGCACCTCCCCCACCGGGACAACACAAGAGACCCAGTACTTC
CASTSPTGTTQETQYF
>TRBJ1-1|TRBV29-1|-|many
TGCAGCGTTCTTGTAGGATCTGATCCAAAAGCTTTCTTT
CSVLVGSDPKAFF
>TRBJ2-1|TRBV7-2|TRBD2|many
TGTGCCAGCAGCGATGGTCTTAGCGGGAGTTCCTACAATGAGCAGTTCTTC
CASSDGLSGSSYNEQFF
>TRBJ2-1|TRBV9|-|-
TGTGCCAGCAGCGTAGCTCCCGGGGAGTACGAGCAGTTCTTC
CASSVAPGEYEQFF
>TRBJ2-1|TRBV7-2|TRBD2|many
TGTGCCAGCAGCTTAGTGGCGGCGGGAGGCGGTTATGAGCAGTTCTTC
CASSLVAAGGGYEQFF
>TRBJ1-3|TRBV29-1|-|few
TGCAGCGTTGATGGGGGTACTGGAAACACCATATATTTT
CSVDGGTGNTIYF
>TRBJ2-3|TRBV10-3|TRBD2|many
TGTGCCATCAGTGACCTAGCGGGAGCGAGAACAGATACGCAGTATTTT
CAISDLAGARTDTQYF
>TRBJ2-7|TRBV28|-|many
TGTGCCAGCAGCCCCCCTACTCAGGAGCAGTACTTC
CASSPPTQEQYF
>TRBJ2-7|TRBV6-1|TRBD2|-
TGTGCCAGCAGTGACTGGACTAGCGGTAAGCAGTACTTC
CASSDWTSGKQYF
>TRBJ1-1|TRBV18|-|-
TGTGCCAGCTCACTTTACGATACGGCCACTGAAGCTTTCTTT
CASSLYDTATEAFF
>TRBJ2-5|TRBV28|-|many
TGTGCCAGCAGTTTAGGACGGTACCAAGAGACCCAGTACTTC
CASSLGRYQETQYF
>TRBJ1-1|TRBV20-1|-|many
TGCAGTGCGGGTGTGAACACTGAAGCTTTCTTT
CSAGVNTEAFF
>TRBJ1-5|TRBV27|-|many
TGTGCCAGCAGTCGCCCCAGGGGCGGTCAGCCCCAGCATTTT
CASSRPRGGQPQHF
>TRBJ2-3|TRBV20-1|TRBD2|many
TGCAGTGCCATCGGGACTAGCGCCGTCACAGATACGCAGTATTTT
CSAIGTSAVTDTQYF
>TRBJ2-7|TRBV6-2/TRBV6-3|-|few
TGTGCCAGCAGTTACCCGGCGGGCTACGAGCAGTACTTC
CASSYPAGYEQYF
>TRBJ2-2|TRBV29-1|-|few
TGCAGCGTTGGGAATAGCCTCGTCGGGGAGCTGTTTTTT
CSVGNSLVGELFF
>TRBJ2-1|TRBV7-3|-|few
TGTGCCAGCAGCTTAAGGGGCTCACTAGGGATTGGCTACAATGAGCAGTTCTTC
CASSLRGSLGIGYNEQFF
>TRBJ2-4|TRBV10-3|TRBD2|many
TGTGCCATCAGTGTCGGGGGCTTAGCGGGAGGGAAGGACATTCAGTACTTC
CAISVGGLAGGKDIQYF
>TRBJ2-7|TRBV6-1|-|many
TGTGCCAGCAGTGAATTAGGACTCGTCTACGAGCAGTACTTC
CASSELGLVYEQYF
>TRBJ2-3|TRBV19|TRBD2|many
TGTGCCACCACCCGACCGGGAGGAACAGATACGCAGTATTTT
CATTRPGGTDTQYF
>TRBJ2-5|TRBV29-1|-|many
TGCAGCGTTGACGTGGGCCCGGAGACCCAGTACTTC
CSVDVGPETQYF
>TRBJ1-4|TRBV7-9|TRBD1|-
TGTGCCACCGGACAGGGGGCAACTAATGAAAAACTGTTTTTT
CATGQGATNEKLFF
>TRBJ2-1|TRBV5-1|-|-
TGCGCCAGCAGCTTGGAGGGCGGGACCGGGTTCTTC
CASSLEGGTGFF
>TRBJ1-2|TRBV7-9|TRBD1|many
TGTGCCAGCAGTCGGACAGGGGACTATGGCTACACCTTC
CASSRTGDYGYTF
>TRBJ2-4|TRBV20-1|-|-
TGCAGTGCCCAAAGGTGGGAGGAAAACATTCAGTACTTC
CSAQRWEENIQYF
>TRBJ1-4|TRBV18|-|many
TGTGCCAGCTCAGGAGGATGGACTAATGAAAAACTGTTTTTT
CASSGGWTNEKLFF
>TRBJ1-6|TRBV6-1|-|many
TGTGCCAGCAGTGGTGTTGGGGGGGCCAATTCACCCCTCCACTTT
CASSGVGGANSPLHF
>TRBJ2-7|TRBV20-1|-|many
TGCAGTGCTAGCCCGGGACTTTCCTACGAGCAGTACTTC
CSASPGLSYEQYF
>TRBJ2-2|TRBV7-9|-|-
TGTGCCAGCAGCCCTAGACTTGAGGAGCTGTTTTTT
CASSPRLEELFF
>TRBJ2-2|TRBV19|-|-
TGTGCCAGTAGTATCAGCATGCTGCCTAGGACCGGGGAGCTGTTTTTT
CASSISMLPRTGELFF
>TRBJ2-1|TRBV12-3/TRBV12-4|TRBD2|many
TGTGCCACCTCGGGTAGGGCTAGCGGGCCGACGACTGGCAATGAGCAGTTCTTC
CATSGRASGPTTGNEQFF
>TRBJ2-7|TRBV20-1|TRBD2|many
TGCAGTGCTAGAGATTCAGAGACTAGCATCTCCTACGAGCAGTACTTC
CSARDSETSISYEQYF
>TRBJ2-7|TRBV12-3/TRBV12-4|-|many
TGTGCCACCTCCCCCAGCGACACCGCCTACGAGCAGTACTTC
CATSPSDTAYEQYF
>TRBJ1-2|TRBV3-1|TRBD1|many
TGTGCCAGCAGCCAAGAACCTAGAGACAGGGGTCGTGGCTACACCTTC
CASSQEPRDRGRGYTF
>TRBJ2-2|TRBV27|-|-
TGTGCCAGCAGTTTACAAGGGTATCTGCACACCGGGGAGCTGTTTTTT
CASSLQGYLHTGELFF
>TRBJ2-7|TRBV15|-|few
TGTGCCACCAGGGAAGAGTACTCCTACGAGCAGTACTTC
CATREEYSYEQYF
>TRBJ2-7|TRBV20-1|TRBD2|-
TGCAGTGCCCGGACTAGCGGGAGGGCCGGGCCAATTTTC
CSARTSGRAGPIF
>TRBJ2-1|TRBV10-3|-|many
TGTGCCATCAGTGTAAGAGTTGGGCCTGAGCAGTTCTTC
CAISVRVGPEQFF
>TRBJ2-1|TRBV4-1|-|-
TGCGCCAGCAGCCAAGAGGGCGACGGTGGCCTCTCCTACAATGAGCAGTTCTTC
CASSQEGDGGLSYNEQFF
>TRBJ2-1|TRBV7-9|TRBD1|many
TGTGCCAGCATCCGTGACAGGGGTCCCTACAATGAGCAGTTCTTC
CASIRDRGPYNEQFF
>TRBJ1-3|TRBV20-1|TRBD1|few
TGCAGTGCTACTCCGGACAGGGGCTCTGGAAACACCATATATTTT
CSATPDRGSGNTIYF
>TRBJ2-1|TRBV20-1|-|many
TGCCGCCCAACCAGGGCAGGAGGCTCCTACAATGAGCAGTTCTTC
CRPTRAGGSYNEQFF
>TRBJ2-7|TRBV29-1|-|few
TGCAGCGTTGACGAAGGGGACTCCTACGAGCAGTACTTC
CSVDEGDSYEQYF
>TRBJ1-5|TRBV7-9|-|-
TGTGCCAGCAGCTTAAGTAGAGTAGGCGGGCCAAGGCAGCCCCAGCATTTT
CASSLSRVGGPRQPQHF
>TRBJ1-6|TRBV20-1|-|many
TGCAGTGCTAGAGATAACGGCCGGGTGACACCCCTCCACTTT
CSARDNGRVTPLHF
>TRBJ1-1|TRBV27|-|many
TGTGCCAGCAGTTGGGGTTTAAGCATGAACACTGAAGCTTTCTTT
CASSWGLSMNTEAFF
>TRBJ2-7|TRBV6-8|-|many
TGTGCCAGCCTCAGGGGGGGGTGCTCCTACGAGCAGTACTTC
CASLRGGCSYEQYF
>TRBJ1-4|TRBV9|-|many
TGTGCCAGCGGCCGGGGGGACACCGCAACTAATGAAAAACTGTTTTTT
CASGRGDTATNEKLFF
>TRBJ2-1|TRBV2|-|many
TGTGCCAGCAGTGAGGGGGGAGGTAATTACAATGAGCAGTTCTTC
CASSEGGGNYNEQFF
>TRBJ2-5|TRBV27|TRBD2|-
TGTGCCAGCAGCCCAGGGGCTAGCGGGAGGGGGGAGACCCAGTACTTC
CASSPGASGRGETQYF
>TRBJ1-2|TRBV27|TRBD1|few
TGTGCCGCCCGACGCTGGGACAGTCGTGGCTACACCTTC
CAARRWDSRGYTF
>TRBJ2-1|TRBV29-1|-|-
TGCAGCTCCCACTACAATGAGCAGTTCTTC
CSSHYNEQFF
>TRBJ2-3|TRBV29-1|-|many
TGCGGGGCCGGGACGGACAGCACAGATACGCAGTATTTT
CGAGTDSTDTQYF
>TRBJ2-2|TRBV5-1|TRBD2|many
TGCGCCAGCAGCTTGGAGGGACTAGCCGGCGGGGAGCTGTTTTTT
CASSLEGLAGGELFF